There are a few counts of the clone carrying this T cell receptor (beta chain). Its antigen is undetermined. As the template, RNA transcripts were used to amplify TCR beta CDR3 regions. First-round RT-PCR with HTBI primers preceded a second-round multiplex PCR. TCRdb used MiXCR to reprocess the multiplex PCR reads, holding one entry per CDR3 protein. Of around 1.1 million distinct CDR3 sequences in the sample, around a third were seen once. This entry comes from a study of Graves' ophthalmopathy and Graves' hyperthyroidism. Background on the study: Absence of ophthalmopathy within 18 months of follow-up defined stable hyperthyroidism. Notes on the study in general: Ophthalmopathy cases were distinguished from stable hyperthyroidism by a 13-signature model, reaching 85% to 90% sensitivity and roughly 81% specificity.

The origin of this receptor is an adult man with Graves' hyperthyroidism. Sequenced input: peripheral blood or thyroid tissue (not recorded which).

CDR3 DNA sequence: TGCAGTGCTAGAGTATTTAGCCACAACTATGGCTACACCTTC. It is translated as CSARVFSHNYGYTF. The chain has TRBV20-1 and TRBJ1-2; no clear D. The germline V and J ends were trimmed by 1 base and 2 bases, with 11 bases remaining between them. CDR3 length: 14 residues. CDR1 is DFQATT, CDR2 SNEGSKA, per germline (reference sequence).